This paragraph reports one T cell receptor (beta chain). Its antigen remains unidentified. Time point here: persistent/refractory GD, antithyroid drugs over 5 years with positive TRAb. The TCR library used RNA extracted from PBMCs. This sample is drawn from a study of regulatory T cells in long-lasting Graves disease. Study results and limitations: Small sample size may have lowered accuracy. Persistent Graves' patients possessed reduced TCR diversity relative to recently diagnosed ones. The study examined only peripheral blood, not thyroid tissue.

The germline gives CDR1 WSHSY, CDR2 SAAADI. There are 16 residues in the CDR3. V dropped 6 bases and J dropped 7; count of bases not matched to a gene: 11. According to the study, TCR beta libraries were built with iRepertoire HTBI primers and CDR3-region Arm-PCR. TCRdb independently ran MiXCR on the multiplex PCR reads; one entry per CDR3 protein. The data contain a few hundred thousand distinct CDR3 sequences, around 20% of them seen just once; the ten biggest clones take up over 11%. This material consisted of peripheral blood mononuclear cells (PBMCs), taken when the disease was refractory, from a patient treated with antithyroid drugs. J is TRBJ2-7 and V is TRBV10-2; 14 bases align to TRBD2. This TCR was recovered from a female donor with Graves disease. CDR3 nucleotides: TGCGCCAGCAGAGCCGGGACTAGCGGGAGTTCTTGGGAGCAGTACTTC. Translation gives CASRAGTSGSSWEQYF.